What follows is one TCR beta chain and its context. The sample comes from a study of cytomegalovirus exposure and HLA in healthy donors. Only in-frame clones appear in the TCRdb table, and some are missing; sequencing was by immunoSEQ multiplex PCR. Of around 150,000 clones listed, more than 75% were seen once; the top ten hold 2.5% to 3%. Trimming took off 2 bases at V and 10 bases at J, with 15 bases between the two ends. This CDR3 is 14 amino acids long. Germline CDR1 and CDR2: MDHEN and SYDVKM. The receptor comes from a young man in good health and CMV-seronegative. The sequenced material came from PBMCs. V usage is TRBV28 and J usage is TRBJ1-5, with D possibly being TRBD1 (5 bases). In nucleotides, the CDR3 is TGTGCCAGCAGTTTAGTCAGGGCCTCGGAACCCCAGCATTTT. This encodes CASSLVRASEPQHF.